Below, one T cell receptor beta chain is given with its context. In the authors' methods: Nucleated cell number was recorded as an estimate derived from reference gene primer amplification. Sequencing used immunoSEQ multiplex PCR; TCRdb keeps in-frame clones, though not all of them. V and J calls and clone size come straight from that table; D and trimming were deduced from the DNA. The repertoire consists of 250,000 to 300,000 clones, with over 75% occurring once and the leading ten covering around 0.8%. This specimen belongs to a study of blood T cell repertoires in COVID-19. Overall study context: Samples came from the United States, Italy and Spain, spanning acute and convalescent COVID-19. PBMCs, B-cell-depleted T cells, or T cells were the source of the cDNA or gDNA that made up the material.

The CDR3 spans 14 residues. Germline V gene sequence: CDR1 ENHRY, CDR2 SYGVKD. Losses at the gene ends were 2 bases for V and 1 base for J; bases not matched to a gene: 2. The J gene is TRBJ2-7, the V gene TRBV10-3, with 7 bases lining up with TRBD1. This TCR came from a woman in her twenties or thirties with acute or convalescent COVID-19. The sample consisted of peripheral blood. This chain's CDR3 is CAISERQGSYEQYF. The CDR3 DNA reads TGTGCCATCAGTGAGAGACAGGGATCCTACGAGCAGTACTTC.